This T cell receptor beta chain stems from a study of beta chain features in type 1 diabetes. The J segment lost 7 bases and the V segment lost 1 base, leaving 11 bases of the junction unmatched. CDR3 length: 16 amino acids. The germline gives CDR1 SQVTM, CDR2 ANQGSEA. Isolated RNA was reverse transcribed in full, so expressed TCRB transcripts were sequenced. Measured with immunoSEQ multiplex PCR; TCRdb has only the in-frame clones, and not every one. There are 200,000 to 300,000 clones in the sample; about 71% occur only once, and 0.053% lies in the top ten. This clone was found a few times. The chain combines TRBV29-1 with TRBJ2-1; TRBD1 agrees at 9 bases. Sequenced input: naive CD4+ T cells from blood. This sequence originates from a man aged 25-40 years in good health. CDR3 in amino acids: CSVEGHPGQGLNEQFF. In DNA, the CDR3 is TGCAGCGTTGAAGGTCATCCGGGACAGGGCTTGAATGAGCAGTTCTTC.